This T cell receptor (beta chain) was observed in a study of cytomegalovirus exposure and HLA in healthy donors. Broader study findings: Most of the TCR beta V segments (in an earlier analysis) were productive either about 87% or about 30% of the time.

The V end lost 6 bases, the J end lost 5 bases, and 16 bases lay between the germline ends. The germline gives CDR1 SQVTM, CDR2 ANQGSEA. The CDR3 loop spans 13 amino acids. Points on this clone: Its specificity is not known.

Primers for the PCR totalled 60 Vbeta and 13 Jbeta. Using immunoSEQ multiplex PCR, the repertoire was profiled, and TCRdb retains in-frame clones only, with some absent. Among over 150,000 clones listed, 80% were seen once. The rearrangement joins TRBV29-1 to TRBJ2-5, with D perhaps matching TRBD2 (6 bases). Sequenced material: PBMCs. This clonotype was sampled from a woman aged 40 to 50 in good health and CMV-seropositive. DNA of the CDR3: TGCAGCGTGAGCCCCGCAGGGAGGGAGACCCAGTACTTC. Translated: CSVSPAGRETQYF.